Detailed here is one T cell receptor (beta chain). The data originate from a study of blood T cell repertoires in COVID-19. Study-wide context: Acute and convalescent COVID-19 samples came from the United States, Italy and Spain. T cells, B-cell-depleted T cells, or PBMCs provided the cDNA or gDNA that served as material.

Original data processing: The authors estimated nucleated cell counts from reference gene primer amplification. Profiled with immunoSEQ multiplex PCR; TCRdb holds only in-frame clones, not every one. That table is the source of V, J and clone size, and D and trimming were worked out from the DNA. Among roughly 300,000 clones, more than 80% were seen once, and the ten largest hold 6.8%. The germline V gene encodes CDR1 SNHLY and CDR2 FYNNEI. V was shortened by 4 bases and J by 2 bases, with 5 bases between the two germline ends. CDR3 length: 13 residues. The receptor's source is a woman between 25 and 40 years old with COVID-19, enrolled during active disease. This chain connects TRBV2 to TRBJ2-2; no definite D call. Sequenced sample: peripheral blood. The CDR3 here is CASSVLNTGELFF. In DNA, the CDR3 is TGTGCCAGCAGTGTGTTAAACACCGGGGAGCTGTTTTTT.